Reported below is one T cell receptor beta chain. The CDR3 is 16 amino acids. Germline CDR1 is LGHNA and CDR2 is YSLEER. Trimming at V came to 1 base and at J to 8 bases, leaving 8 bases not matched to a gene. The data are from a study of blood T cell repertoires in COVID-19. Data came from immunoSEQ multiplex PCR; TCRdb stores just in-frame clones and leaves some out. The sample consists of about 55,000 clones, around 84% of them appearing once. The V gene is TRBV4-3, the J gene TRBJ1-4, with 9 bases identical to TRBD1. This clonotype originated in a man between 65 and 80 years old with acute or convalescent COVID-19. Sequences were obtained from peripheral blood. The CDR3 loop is CASSQVSGTGYEKLFF. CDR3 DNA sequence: TGCGCCAGCAGCCAAGTTTCCGGGACAGGGTACGAAAAACTGTTTTTT.